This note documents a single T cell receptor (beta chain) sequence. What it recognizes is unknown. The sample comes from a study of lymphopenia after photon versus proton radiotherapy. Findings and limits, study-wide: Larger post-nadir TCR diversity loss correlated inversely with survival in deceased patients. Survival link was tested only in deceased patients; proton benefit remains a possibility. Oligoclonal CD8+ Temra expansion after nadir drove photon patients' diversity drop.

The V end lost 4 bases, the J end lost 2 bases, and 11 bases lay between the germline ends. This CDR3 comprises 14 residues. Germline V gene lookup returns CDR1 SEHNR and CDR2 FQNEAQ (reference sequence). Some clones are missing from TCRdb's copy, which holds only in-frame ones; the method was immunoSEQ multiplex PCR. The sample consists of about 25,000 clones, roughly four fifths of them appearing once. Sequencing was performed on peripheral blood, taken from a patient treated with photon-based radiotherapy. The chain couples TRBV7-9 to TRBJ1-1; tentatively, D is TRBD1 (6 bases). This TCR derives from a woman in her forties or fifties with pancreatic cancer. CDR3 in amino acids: CASSSWTDNTEAFF. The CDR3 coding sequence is TGTGCCAGCAGCTCCTGGACAGACAACACTGAAGCTTTCTTT.